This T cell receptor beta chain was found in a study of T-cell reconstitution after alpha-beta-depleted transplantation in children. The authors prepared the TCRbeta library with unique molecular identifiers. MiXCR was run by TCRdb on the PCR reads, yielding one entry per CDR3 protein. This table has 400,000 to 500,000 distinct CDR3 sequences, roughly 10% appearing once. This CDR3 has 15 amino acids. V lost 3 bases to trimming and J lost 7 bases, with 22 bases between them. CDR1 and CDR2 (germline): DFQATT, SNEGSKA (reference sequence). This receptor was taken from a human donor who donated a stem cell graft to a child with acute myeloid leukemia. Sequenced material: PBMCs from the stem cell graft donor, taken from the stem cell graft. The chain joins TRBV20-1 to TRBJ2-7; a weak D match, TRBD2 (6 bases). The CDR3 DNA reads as TGCAGTGCTAGTGGAGTCTTTGCGGGAAGGAGGGAGCAGTACTTC. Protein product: CSASGVFAGRREQYF.